The T cell receptor (beta chain) under discussion was sequenced for a study of neoadjuvant anti-PD-1 for oral cavity cancer (dated by TCRdb to the early 2020s). Describing the broader study: Before curative-intent surgical resection, most patients were given three to four biweekly doses of nivolumab at 3 mg/kg. A fourth nivolumab dose was given around day 43 to patients without progression, and definitive surgical resection was performed in those patients on days 50-56. Patients with complete response, partial response or stable disease by RECIST 1.1 were defined as responders, whereas patients with progression were defined as non-responders. The parent correlative cohort had around 11 patients and a response rate of 33%. General conclusions and limits of the study: Higher pretreatment blood Treg/Th17 ratios correlated with higher pretreatment blood TCRbeta clonality and lower post-treatment tumor TCRbeta clonality. After neoadjuvant nivolumab, T cell clonality (Gini index) in PBMCs was significantly higher in non-responders than in responders. The TCR analyses had only a few patients in each response group, and the authors called for validation in larger cohorts.

From V the trimming removes 2 bases and from J it removes 8 bases, while the gene matches leave 6 bases of the junction unaccounted for. CDR1 is given as MNHEY and CDR2 as SVGAGI, both from the germline V gene. The CDR3 runs 14 residues from the cysteine to the phenylalanine. Of all the DNA, just the CDR3 is kept, 42 bases in frame from base 1. PBMC libraries used mostly around 500 ng of input genomic DNA for deep sequencing, with six replicates per sample. TCRbeta libraries were prepared with the immunoSEQ hsTCRbeta kit according to the manufacturer's instructions. The completed libraries were mixed into a single pool at 3 nM, then sequenced with an Illumina NovaSeq 6000 S4 flow cell. As for the original processing: The immunoSEQ Analyzer was used for raw data preprocessing and quality control. The analysis was restricted to productive rearrangements, with each unique CDR3 amino acid sequence defining a clonotype. Repertoire clonality was estimated as the Gini-Simpson index, which was calculated using the R package tcR. Student's t test was used to compare Gini indices, while Pearson correlation assessed associations with tumor size change. TCRdb took this table from immuneACCESS and kept in-frame rearrangements with V and J called. Such tables lack part of the clones; where checked against another copy, unresolved V genes explain under half of the gap, and the rest is unexplained. V and J calls and clone size are those listed in that table; D and trimming were worked out from the DNA. The sample table lists about 14,000 clones, about 70% of them with a count of one. 2.2% of the sample goes to the ten largest clones.

For this clone: Which antigen it targets is not known. It has no much larger one-base neighbor in the sample; base qualities were not kept.

The time point label corresponds to: before neoadjuvant nivolumab. The patients had newly diagnosed stage II-IVA oral cavity squamous cell carcinoma and had not received any prior systemic or radiation treatment. The cohort was composed of patients with HPV-negative, locally advanced oral cavity squamous cell carcinoma. No culture maintenance or expansion was done, as the peripheral blood mononuclear cells went straight to analysis. Samples came from a longitudinal correlative study of a single-arm phase II trial of neoadjuvant nivolumab in oral cavity squamous cell carcinoma. Subject-matched pre- and post-treatment PBMCs and tumors from three responders and three non-responders were subjected to genomic DNA-based TCRbeta sequencing. Peripheral blood mononuclear cells were drawn once before nivolumab treatment and a second time after treatment, when surgery took place. The Maxwell RSC DNA from Cells kit was used to isolate genomic DNA from PBMCs.

The sequence links TRBV6-5 to TRBJ1-2, with 9 bases in between that match TRBD1. Sequenced here: PBMCs, sampled before nivolumab (anti-PD-1) treatment. This receptor was taken from a person between 40 and 79 years old with oral cavity squamous cell carcinoma. The sequence in DNA is TGTGCCAGCAGTTACCGGGGACAGGGAGAGGGCTACACCTTC. Translated, it gives CASSYRGQGEGYTF.